The rows below give T cell receptor beta chains drawn from one sample of a study of vaccination and CD4 T cells after COVID-19. From the PCR reads, TCRdb called clonotypes with MiXCR, one entry per CDR3 protein. The repertoire holds approximately 10,000 distinct CDR3 sequences, with approximately 57% as singletons. These TCRs are of unknown antigen specificity. Sequenced sample: CD4+ T cells from blood, cultured in vitro. The receptors shown here come from a human donor who had recovered from COVID-19. Each CDR3 is given with its conserved first and last residue. The D gene is left open where the match is weak. A clone size is listed for some rows: how often the clone was seen (once, few, many), or a class if it is expanded.

CDR3 DNA,CDR3 protein,clone size,D gene,J gene,V gene
TGTGCCAGCAGTGAGGCGAGGAATGAAAAACTGTTTTTT,CASSEARNEKLFF,few,.,TRBJ1-4,TRBV6-1
TGTGCCAGCAGTGACGCACTAGCGGGAGGAGGCGGGGAGCTGTTTTTT,CASSDALAGGGGELFF,.,TRBD2,TRBJ2-2,TRBV2
TGTGCCAGCAGTGTCAAAGGGGAGCTGTTTTTT,CASSVKGELFF,.,.,TRBJ2-2,TRBV2
TGTGCCAGCAGTGTTCAGTCCTACGAGCAGTACTTC,CASSVQSYEQYF,.,.,TRBJ2-7,TRBV2
TGTGCCAGCAGGGGTCGAGGTGGCTACACCTTC,CASRGRGGYTF,.,.,TRBJ1-2,TRBV28
TGTGCCAGCAGCGACCGGACAGGGGTTGGGGAGACCCAGTACTTC,CASSDRTGVGETQYF,.,TRBD1,TRBJ2-5,TRBV5-4
TGTGCCAGTAGTAGTCAGGCGTGGGAGACCCAGTACTTC,CASSSQAWETQYF,.,.,TRBJ2-5,TRBV19
TGTGCCAGCAGTGACGGCGGGACTAGGGGCTCCTACGAGCAGTACTTC,CASSDGGTRGSYEQYF,medium-sized,TRBD2,TRBJ2-7,TRBV6-1
TGTGCCAGCAGCCCATGGGGACAGGGGAGGTCAGAAGCTTTCTTT,CASSPWGQGRSEAFF,few,.,TRBJ1-1,TRBV21-1
TGTGCCTGGAGACTAGCGGGAGCGATAGATACGCAGTATTTT,CAWRLAGAIDTQYF,.,TRBD2,TRBJ2-3,TRBV30
TGTGCCACCAGTGATTTAGTCCACACAGATACGCAGTATTTT,CATSDLVHTDTQYF,few,.,TRBJ2-3,TRBV24-1
TGTGCCAGCAGTTTCCGGGCGGCCTCCTACAATGAGCAGTTCTTC,CASSFRAASYNEQFF,.,.,TRBJ2-1,TRBV12-3/TRBV12-4
TGTGCCAGCATGGCAGGGGAGGGCAATGAGCAGTTCTTC,CASMAGEGNEQFF,.,.,TRBJ2-1,TRBV6-1
TGTGCCAGCCTATCGACTAGCGGGAGCACTGATACGCAGTATTTT,CASLSTSGSTDTQYF,.,TRBD2,TRBJ2-3,TRBV6-1
TGTGCCACCAGCAAGGACAGGATTCTTTCCGGGGAGCTGTTTTTT,CATSKDRILSGELFF,.,TRBD1,TRBJ2-2,TRBV15
TGTGCCGCCCGCGACCAGGGAAGCAATCAGCCCCAGCATTTT,CAARDQGSNQPQHF,few,.,TRBJ1-5,TRBV6-1
TGCAGTGCTAGAGTCAATAGCGGGGGCGACACCGGGGAGCTGTTTTTT,CSARVNSGGDTGELFF,.,TRBD2,TRBJ2-2,TRBV20-1
TGTGCCAGCAGGCTGACTAGCGGGGGTTCCAGTAAAGAGACCCAGTACTTC,CASRLTSGGSSKETQYF,once,TRBD2,TRBJ2-5,TRBV7-2
TGTGCCTGGAGTGAGAGATACGAGCAGTACTTC,CAWSERYEQYF,.,.,TRBJ2-7,TRBV30
TGTGCCATCAGTGGCCCAGGGGGGGATCAGCCCCAGCATTTT,CAISGPGGDQPQHF,.,TRBD1,TRBJ1-5,TRBV10-3
TGCAGTGCTGCGGGGGGGGCCTGGGGAAACTTC,CSAAGGAWGNF,.,TRBD2,TRBJ2-4,TRBV20-1
TGCGCCAGCAGCCAGACAGGGGGCGGTGGCTACACCTTC,CASSQTGGGGYTF,.,TRBD1,TRBJ1-2,TRBV4-1
TGTGCCTCCAGGGGGCTCGACTATGGCTACACCTTC,CASRGLDYGYTF,few,TRBD1,TRBJ1-2,TRBV10-3
TGCGCCAGCACCCATCCGGGGGGGAGGACTCTGGATGAGCAGTTCTTC,CASTHPGGRTLDEQFF,.,TRBD2,TRBJ2-1,TRBV5-1
TGCAGTGCCCTATATTCCGACAGGTTGGGAACTGAAGCTTTCTTT,CSALYSDRLGTEAFF,.,.,TRBJ1-1,TRBV20-1
TGTGCCAGCAGTCTGCACTCAGAAGCCTACGAGCAGTACTTC,CASSLHSEAYEQYF,.,.,TRBJ2-7,TRBV28
TGCAGTGCTAGAGCCCCAGGGCTGGGAAACACCATATATTTT,CSARAPGLGNTIYF,.,.,TRBJ1-3,TRBV20-1
TGCGCCAGCAGCCTGGAGGTGGGTGAAAAACTGTTTTTT,CASSLEVGEKLFF,.,.,TRBJ1-4,TRBV5-1
TGTGCCAGTAGTATAGCCCCGACAGGGCCAGGTCAGCCCCAGCATTTT,CASSIAPTGPGQPQHF,.,TRBD1,TRBJ1-5,TRBV19
TGTGCCATCAGCCAGGGGGCTCGGAACACTGAAGCTTTCTTT,CAISQGARNTEAFF,.,TRBD1,TRBJ1-1,TRBV10-3
TGTGCCAGCAGCCCCAATGGCGGGGGCGGCAATGAGCAGTTCTTC,CASSPNGGGGNEQFF,.,.,TRBJ2-1,TRBV7-2
TGTGCCAGCAGTTACTCGGCGGGGCCAGGGGGAACCGGGGAGCTGTTTTTT,CASSYSAGPGGTGELFF,.,.,TRBJ2-2,TRBV6-2/TRBV6-3
TGTGCCAGCAGCTTAGGGTGGAACACTGAAGCTTTCTTT,CASSLGWNTEAFF,.,.,TRBJ1-1,TRBV11-2
TGTGCCAGCAGCATCCAGGGTAACTATGGCTACACCTTC,CASSIQGNYGYTF,few,.,TRBJ1-2,TRBV28
TGTGCCAGCTTACCGACAGGGGATCGGGCCGGGGAGCTGTTTTTT,CASLPTGDRAGELFF,once,TRBD1,TRBJ2-2,TRBV19
TGTGCCAGCAAACAGGGGAACACTGAAGCTTTCTTT,CASKQGNTEAFF,few,.,TRBJ1-1,TRBV2
TGTGCCAGCAGCTCCCAAGAGACCCAGTACTTC,CASSSQETQYF,.,.,TRBJ2-5,TRBV11-2
TGCAGTGCAGTGAGGGGGCATGGTAATTCACCCCTCCACTTT,CSAVRGHGNSPLHF,few,TRBD1,TRBJ1-6,TRBV20-1
TGTGCCAGCAGTTACGCCCGATCTCCTACGGGAAAGTACTTC,CASSYARSPTGKYF,.,.,TRBJ2-7,TRBV6-5
TGTGCCAGTAGTAAGGGACTAGCGGGGTCCTACGAGCAGTACTTC,CASSKGLAGSYEQYF,.,TRBD2,TRBJ2-7,TRBV19
TGTGCCAGCAGTTACTCAGGAGGGGATAATTCACCCCTCCACTTT,CASSYSGGDNSPLHF,few,.,TRBJ1-6,TRBV6-5
TGTGCCAGTAGTCCTAGATACGACGGGGGTGGCTACACCTTC,CASSPRYDGGGYTF,.,.,TRBJ1-2,TRBV19
TGTGCCAGCAGCCGCGGGCTGGGGGTGAGCTCTGGAAACACCATATATTTT,CASSRGLGVSSGNTIYF,.,.,TRBJ1-3,TRBV7-2
TGCAGTGCTAGAGAGGGACTAGCGGGGGCAGATACGCAGTATTTT,CSAREGLAGADTQYF,.,TRBD2,TRBJ2-3,TRBV20-1
TGCAGTGCTAGAACAGGGGAGGTAGGTCAGCCCCAGCATTTT,CSARTGEVGQPQHF,few,TRBD1,TRBJ1-5,TRBV20-1
TGTGCCAGCAGCTTGGCTAGCGGCACTAATTCACCCCTCCACTTT,CASSLASGTNSPLHF,.,.,TRBJ1-6,TRBV11-3
TGTGCCAGTAGTATATGGACTAGCGGGGGCGCAGATACGCAGTATTTT,CASSIWTSGGADTQYF,.,TRBD2,TRBJ2-3,TRBV19
TGTGCCAGTAGCCCCGGTCCGGGGGGGTTGTTTGGCTACACCTTC,CASSPGPGGLFGYTF,.,.,TRBJ1-2,TRBV19
TGTGCCAGCAGTTACGCTACCGGGACTAGCGGGGGGAGAGGGGAGCTGTTTTTT,CASSYATGTSGGRGELFF,few,TRBD2,TRBJ2-2,TRBV6-5
TGCAGTGCTGACGACGGAAACTATGGCTACACCTTC,CSADDGNYGYTF,.,.,TRBJ1-2,TRBV20-1
TGTGCCAGCAGCCGTCCGGACAGGGGGAACACTGAAGCTTTCTTT,CASSRPDRGNTEAFF,.,TRBD1,TRBJ1-1,TRBV7-9
TGTGCCAGCAGCCTTGGGGCTAGCGGAAACAATGAGCAGTTCTTC,CASSLGASGNNEQFF,few,TRBD2,TRBJ2-1,TRBV6-1
TGTGCCATCAGTGGAATGAGCGGGAGGGCTGGCACAGATACGCAGTATTTT,CAISGMSGRAGTDTQYF,.,TRBD2,TRBJ2-3,TRBV10-3
TGTGCCTGGAGACGACTGCAGAGCTCTGGAAACACCATATATTTT,CAWRRLQSSGNTIYF,.,.,TRBJ1-3,TRBV30
TGTGCTAGCAGCCCTGGGACGGCCGGGTCCCACGAGCAGTACTTC,CASSPGTAGSHEQYF,few,.,TRBJ2-7,TRBV7-7
TGTGCCAGCAGGATCGGACAGGGGACACCCCTCCACTTT,CASRIGQGTPLHF,.,TRBD1,TRBJ1-6,TRBV12-3/TRBV12-4